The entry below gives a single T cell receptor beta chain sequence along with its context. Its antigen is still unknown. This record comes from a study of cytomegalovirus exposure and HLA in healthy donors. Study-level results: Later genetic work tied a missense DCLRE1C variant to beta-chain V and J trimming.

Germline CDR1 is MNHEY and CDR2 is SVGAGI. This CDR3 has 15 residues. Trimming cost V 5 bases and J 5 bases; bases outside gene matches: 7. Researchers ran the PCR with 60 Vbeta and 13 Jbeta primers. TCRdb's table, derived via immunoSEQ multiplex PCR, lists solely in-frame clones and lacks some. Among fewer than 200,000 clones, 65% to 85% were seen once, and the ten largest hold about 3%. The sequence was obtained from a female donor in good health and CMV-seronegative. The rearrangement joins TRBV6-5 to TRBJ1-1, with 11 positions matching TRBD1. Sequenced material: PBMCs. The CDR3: CASSPRTGGSTEAFF. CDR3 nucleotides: TGTGCCAGCAGTCCTCGGACAGGGGGCTCAACTGAAGCTTTCTTT.